The source of this TCR beta chain is a study of blood T cell repertoires in COVID-19 (dated by TCRdb to about 2020). The study in broad terms: The collaborator samples originated in the United States, Italy and Spain and spanned the acute and convalescent phases of COVID-19. The material from the prospective study consisted of cDNA or gDNA derived from T cells, B-cell-depleted T cells, or PBMCs. Subjects who had been exposed to COVID-19, were actively infected with it, or had recovered from it provided the deeply sampled blood TCRbeta repertoires that made up the dataset. The repertoires were made available in a free public database intended to serve as a resource for research on the immune response to SARS-CoV-2. The samples were drawn from the first 160 participants of the ongoing ImmuneRACE study and from 950 to 1,500 subjects provided by 6 global collaborators. Sample metadata almost always included a de-identified subject ID, COVID-19 status, age in years and sex. HLA class I and class II types, where available, came from metadata supplied by the sample provider rather than from assay-based typing. What the study reported, not specific to this receptor: The amount of clinical and demographic metadata varied by source and participant and was provided uncurated.

TCRbeta CDR3 regions were amplified from genomic DNA by means of the immunoSEQ Assay, a bias-controlled multiplex PCR. In the source study's methods: The number of nucleated cells in each sample was estimated by amplification of reference gene primers within the assay. Sequence reads were collapsed and filtered to measure the absolute abundance of every unique TCRbeta CDR3 rearrangement. Productive Simpson clonality was computed per sample as the square root of Simpson's diversity index over productive rearrangements. The table was pulled from immuneACCESS by TCRdb, which kept in-frame rearrangements only. Such tables lose some clones; where checked, under half of the loss comes from unresolved V genes, and the rest has no known cause. V, J and clone size are those of that table, while D and trimming were read from the DNA. The sample table shows about 200,000 clones, and around four fifths are seen once. The ten largest clones take up roughly 0.91% of the sample.

One collaborating source in Seattle enrolled patients while the patients were actively infected and followed the patients over time throughout the course of disease. Each collaborating institution followed its own protocols to collect whole blood in K2EDTA tubes. Collaborator samples were shipped for TCRbeta analysis as frozen whole blood, isolated PBMCs, or DNA extracted from either sample type. Points on this clone: Its target antigen remains unknown. There are no base qualities to consult, and no much larger clone falls within one base.

The germline V gene supplies CDR1 KGHSH and CDR2 LQKENI. From the cysteine through the phenylalanine, the CDR3 covers 13 amino acids. Left in the record is the CDR3 DNA by itself, 39 bases read in frame from the first base. V loses 6 bases, J loses 2 bases, and the germline ends lie 11 bases apart. The rearranged segments are TRBV18 and TRBJ2-7, and perhaps TRBD1 as D gene, on 6 matching bases. This receptor was identified in a man aged 55 to 70 with COVID-19, enrolled during active disease. What was sequenced was peripheral blood. The CDR3: CASSHGQTYEQYF. At the DNA level, the sequence is TGTGCCAGCTCGCACGGACAGACCTACGAGCAGTACTTC.